The following is a T cell receptor (beta chain) sequence with its context. The time point was: pretreatment peripheral blood. Data came from immunoSEQ multiplex PCR; TCRdb stores just in-frame clones and leaves some out. The data contain 100,000 to 150,000 clones, 70% to 85% of them singletons. Looked up from germline, CDR1 is SEHNR and CDR2 is FQNEAQ (reference sequence). The length of the CDR3 is 17 residues. V was clipped by 8 bases and J by 4 bases, with 24 bases between them. This entry comes from a study of PD-L1 blockade in urothelial cancer. The V and J genes are TRBV7-9 and TRBJ2-1; possibly TRBD2 for D (5 bases). This clonotype was obtained from a man aged 45-65 years with urothelial cancer. Sequencing used PBMCs, obtained around atezolizumab (anti-PD-L1) treatment. The CDR3 spells CASPEGRRDPVYNEQFF. The CDR3 coding sequence is TGTGCCAGCCCCGAGGGAAGGAGAGACCCTGTTTACAATGAGCAGTTCTTC. The full variable domain, with the rest looked up from reference TRBV7-9 and TRBJ2-1, is DTGVSQNPRHKITKRGQNVTFRCDPISEHNRLYWYRQTLGQGPEFLTYFQNEAQLEKSRLLSDRFSAERPKGSFSTLEIQRTEQGDSAMYLCASPEGRRDPVYNEQFFGPGTRLTVL.